Following are 30 T cell receptor beta chains from one sample sequenced in a study of T cells in Graves' hyperthyroidism and ophthalmopathy. The CDR3 regions of TCR beta were amplified from RNA transcripts. RT-PCR in the first round (using the HTBI primer set) targeted the TCR CDR3. One entry per CDR3 protein, called by TCRdb with MiXCR from the multiplex PCR reads. Of some 510,000 distinct CDR3 sequences in the sample, around 46% were seen once. Sample: peripheral blood or thyroid tissue (not recorded which). The origin of the receptors is a woman under 30 with Graves' hyperthyroidism.

The chain recombines TRBV19 with TRBJ1-5; D gene unclear. V lost 5 bases to trimming and J lost 3 bases, with 11 bases between them. Germline V gene data show CDR1 as LNHDA and CDR2 as SQIVND (reference sequence). This CDR3 has 14 amino acids. The chain's CDR3 is CASSPRTDNQPQHF. The CDR3 nucleotides are TGTGCCAGTAGTCCCCGGACGGACAATCAGCCCCAGCATTTT. The complete variable domain, with remaining parts taken from reference TRBV19 and TRBJ1-5, reads DGGITQSPKYLFRKEGQNVTLSCEQNLNHDAMYWYRQDPGQGLRLIYYSQIVNDFQKGDIAEGYSVSREKKESFPLTVTSAQKNPTAFYLCASSPRTDNQPQHFGDGTRLSIL.

This clonotype has more than one count but fewer than ten. The rearrangement uses TRBV20-1 and TRBJ1-3; D remains ambiguous. Trimming removed 3 bases at V and 7 bases at J, with 7 bases between. Germline lookup yields CDR1 DFQATT and CDR2 SNEGSKA (reference sequence). CDR3 length equals 11 residues. CDR3 sequence (DNA): TGCAGTGCTAGCTATAGTAACACCATATATTTT. Its translation is CSASYSNTIYF.

This clonotype was seen only a few times. V is TRBV5-6 and J is TRBJ1-2; the D gene is possibly TRBD1 (5 bases). Germline lookup yields CDR1 SGHDT and CDR2 YYEEEE. V lost 2 bases and J 2 bases, leaving 13 bases between the germline ends. The CDR3 runs to 15 residues. The CDR3 nucleotides are TGTGCCAGCAGCTTTTTATCCAGGGCCAACTATGGCTACACCTTC. Its protein is CASSFLSRANYGYTF.

The chain has TRBV6-6 and TRBJ2-7; TRBD1 is a possible D gene (5 bases). CDR1 MNHNY and CDR2 SVGAGI come from the germline V gene (reference sequence). V was pared by 5 bases and J by 11 bases, with 19 bases between. This CDR3 is 13 amino acids long. CDR3 residues: CASSPDPDRREYF. The DNA of the CDR3 is TGTGCCAGCAGTCCAGATCCCGACAGACGGGAGTACTTC.

The rearrangement links TRBV4-3 to TRBJ2-7; no definite D call. With 4 bases removed from V and 0 bases from J, the gap between germline ends came to 10 bases. Germline lookup yields CDR1 LGHNA and CDR2 YSLEER. This CDR3 spans 14 amino acids. CDR3 region: CASSPAVASYEQYF. The CDR3 nucleotides read TGCGCCAGCAGCCCTGCAGTCGCCTCCTACGAGCAGTACTTC.

The J gene is TRBJ2-5, the V gene TRBV24-1, with D possibly being TRBD1 (5 bases). The CDR3 is 14 amino acids. The V end lost 3 bases, the J end lost 5 bases, and 12 bases lay between the germline ends. Germline loops: CDR1 KGHDR, CDR2 SFDVKD. The CDR3 reads CATSDVGRAETQYF. DNA of the CDR3: TGTGCCACCAGTGATGTGGGCAGGGCCGAGACCCAGTACTTC.

This clonotype was recorded many times. The V and J genes are TRBV2 and TRBJ1-5; D gene ambiguous. This CDR3 has 15 amino acids. CDR1 is SNHLY and CDR2 is FYNNEI in the germline V gene. Trimming cost V 6 bases and J 2 bases, with 14 bases left between them. The CDR3: CASSAGSWGNQPQHF. The DNA for the CDR3 is TGTGCCAGCAGCGCGGGATCTTGGGGCAATCAGCCCCAGCATTTT. The whole variable domain, remainder taken from reference TRBV2 and TRBJ1-5, is EPEVTQTPSHQVTQMGQEVILRCVPISNHLYFYWYRQILGQKVEFLVSFYNNEISEKSEIFDDQFSVERPDGSNFTLKIRSTKLEDSAMYFCASSAGSWGNQPQHFGDGTRLSIL.

This clonotype has just a few counts. This sequence joins TRBV6-2 or TRBV6-3 and TRBJ1-4, with D unresolved. Germline CDR1 and CDR2: MNHEY and SVGEGT. V was pared by 0 bases and J by 4 bases, with 9 bases between. This CDR3 is built from 15 residues. The CDR3 region is CASSYSFSLNEKLFF. The CDR3 bases are TGTGCCAGCAGTTACTCGTTCAGCCTTAATGAAAAACTGTTTTTT.

The chain carries TRBV10-3 and TRBJ2-3; 8 bases agree with TRBD2. Germline CDR1 ENHRY, CDR2 SYGVKD. The V gene end was trimmed by 5 bases and the J gene end by 4 bases; junction bases not matched to a gene: 2. There are 13 residues in the CDR3. The CDR3 DNA follows: TGTGCCATCAGTAGCGGGAGCGCAGATACGCAGTATTTT. The encoded protein is CAISSGSADTQYF.

The chain is built from TRBV10-3 and TRBJ1-1; D is perhaps TRBD1 (6 bases). The V gene's germline CDR1 is ENHRY and CDR2 SYGVKD. Trimming removed 10 bases at V and 1 base at J, with 19 bases between. The CDR3 contains 15 residues. CDR3 bases: TGTGCCAGCAAACACAGGGTTGGGGAGAACACTGAAGCTTTCTTT. Translated, it gives CASKHRVGENTEAFF.

As for this clonotype: A much larger clone is a single base away; this may be a read error. The chain joins TRBV7-8 to TRBJ1-5; D is unclear. The CDR3 length is 13 residues. In germline, CDR1 is SGHVS, CDR2 FQNEAQ. Here the CDR3 reads CASSWNSNQPRHF. Written as DNA, the CDR3 is TGTGCCAGCAGCTGGAATAGCAATCAGCCCCGGCATTTT.

This clonotype was picked up a small number of times. DNA for the CDR3: TGTGCCAGCAGCGCGTCGGGACAGGGTGAGATCGAGCAGTACTTC. It encodes CASSASGQGEIEQYF. The chain joins TRBV7-2 to TRBJ2-7; 9 bases fit TRBD1. CDR1 SGHTA and CDR2 FQGNSA come from the germline V gene. The CDR3 covers 15 residues. Trimming cost V 5 bases and J 6 bases; bases outside gene matches: 11.

This rearrangement joins TRBV19 to TRBJ2-7; no clear D. CDR1 is LNHDA, CDR2 SQIVND, per germline (reference sequence). The V end lost 3 bases, the J end lost 6 bases, and 12 bases lay between the germline ends. The CDR3 runs 13 residues. In DNA, the CDR3 is TGTGCCAGTAGTATCCCCTGGATGGGCGAGCAGTACTTC. The encoded protein is CASSIPWMGEQYF.

The chain couples TRBV7-8 to TRBJ2-7, with D perhaps assigned TRBD1 or TRBD2 (7 bases each). Trimming cost V 6 bases and J 7 bases, with 22 bases left between them. Looked up from germline, CDR1 is SGHVS and CDR2 is FQNEAQ. The CDR3 consists of 15 residues. DNA of the CDR3: TGTGCCAGCAGTCTAAAACAGGGGAAAGCGGGAGAGCAGTACTTC. It codes for CASSLKQGKAGEQYF. Supplemented by reference TRBV7-8 and TRBJ2-7, the full variable domain reads GAGVSQSPRYKVAKRGQDVALRCDPISGHVSLFWYQQALGQGPEFLTYFQNEAQLDKSGLPSDRFFAERPEGSVSTLKIQRTQQEDSAVYLCASSLKQGKAGEQYFGPGTRLTVT.

The chain is built from TRBV6-4 and TRBJ2-3, with D perhaps TRBD2 (5 bases). Germline assignment: CDR1 MRHNA and CDR2 SNTAGT. The CDR3 totals 13 residues. Trimming took 3 bases from V and 8 from J, leaving 12 bases between them. The CDR3 is CASSESSRGTQYF. CDR3 in DNA: TGTGCCAGCAGTGAATCGAGTCGGGGTACGCAGTATTTT.

V usage is TRBV9 and J usage is TRBJ1-1; TRBD1 might be the D (5 bases). Trimming shortened V by 1 base and J by 12 bases, and 13 bases separated the two germline ends. Germline lookup yields CDR1 SGDLS and CDR2 YYNGEE. The CDR3 runs to 12 residues. Here the CDR3 reads CASSVREGLPFF. The CDR3, as DNA: TGTGCCAGCAGCGTAAGGGAGGGGTTACCTTTCTTT.

This clonotype came up many times. The J gene is TRBJ1-4, the V gene TRBV20-1; 7 nucleotides line up with TRBD1. This CDR3 region has 13 residues. The junction had 6 bases not matched to a gene; V was cut back by 3 bases and J by 8 bases. From germline, CDR1 is DFQATT and CDR2 SNEGSKA (reference sequence). CDR3 sequence: CSASSGDSEKLFF. The CDR3, as DNA: TGCAGTGCTAGTAGCGGGGACAGCGAAAAACTGTTTTTT.

Many counts were recorded for this clonotype. This rearrangement joins TRBV7-3 to TRBJ1-4; D is perhaps TRBD1 (5 bases). The V and J ends lost 2 bases and 8 bases respectively, with 15 bases between them. The germline gives CDR1 SGHTA, CDR2 FQGTGA. The CDR3 covers 15 residues. The CDR3: CASSLVGDEGEKLFF. The CDR3, as DNA: TGTGCCAGCAGCTTAGTGGGGGATGAGGGGGAAAAACTGTTTTTT.

The genes are TRBV11-2 and TRBJ2-7; either TRBD1 or TRBD2 may supply D (5 bases each). This CDR3 region has 16 residues. Germline V gives CDR1 SGHAT, CDR2 FQNNGV. V was pared by 1 base and J by 2 bases, with 15 bases between. CDR3 protein: CASSLVSGRMTYEQYF. The CDR3 bases are TGTGCCAGCAGCTTAGTTTCGGGACGGATGACCTACGAGCAGTACTTC.

This chain joins TRBV25-1 and TRBJ2-5, with 14 bases identical to TRBD2. The CDR3 has 16 residues. Germline trimming cut 5 bases from V and 8 bases from J; bases unmatched to any gene: 10. Germline V gene sequence: CDR1 MGHDK, CDR2 SYGVNS. CDR3 protein: CASSKGLAGVEVTQYF. In DNA, the CDR3 is TGTGCCAGCAGTAAGGGACTAGCGGGAGTGGAAGTTACCCAGTACTTC. The full variable domain, completed using reference TRBV25-1 and TRBJ2-5, is EADIYQTPRYLVIGTGKKITLECSQTMGHDKMYWYQQDPGMELHLIHYSYGVNSTEKGDLSSESTVSRIRTEHFPLTLESARPSHTSQYLCASSKGLAGVEVTQYFGPGTRLLVL.

On this clonotype itself: The conserved closing phenylalanine or tryptophan is absent in this CDR3, likely reflecting a read error. The chain joins TRBV20-1 to TRBJ1-5, with no clear D. The CDR3 runs 15 residues. Trimming left V 3 bases short and J 7 bases short, with 19 bases between. The germline V gene encodes CDR1 DFQATT and CDR2 SNEGSKA (reference sequence). The CDR3 loop reads CSASYELDHVQPQHL. The CDR3 DNA reads as TGCAGTGCTAGTTACGAGCTAGATCACGTCCAGCCCCAGCATCTT.

The chain employs TRBV24-1 and TRBJ2-7; 7 bases match TRBD1. V lost 2 bases and J lost 3; bases outside the gene matches: 6. Per germline, CDR1 KGHDR and CDR2 SFDVKD. The CDR3 contains 15 residues. Written as DNA, the CDR3 is TGTGCCACCAGTGATTCGACAGGGAGTGACTACGAGCAGTACTTC. Translating it yields CATSDSTGSDYEQYF.

This clonotype appeared once. The rearrangement uses TRBV5-1 and TRBJ1-2, with D possibly TRBD1 on 5 matching bases. From germline, CDR1 is SGHRS and CDR2 YFSETQ. The ends were cut back, 7 bases at V and 4 bases at J, with 14 bases in the middle. The CDR3 covers 13 residues. CDR3 in DNA: TGCGCCAGCTACAGGCTGGGATCCTATGGCTACACCTTC. It encodes CASYRLGSYGYTF.

This clonotype has more than one count but fewer than ten. The CDR3 reads CASSISLRSSGANVLTF. For the CDR3, the DNA is TGTGCCAGTAGTATCTCCCTCAGATCCTCTGGGGCCAACGTCCTGACTTTC. This rearrangement joins TRBV19 to TRBJ2-6, with D uncertain. V was pared by 3 bases and J by 0 bases, with 12 bases between. Germline CDR1 is LNHDA and CDR2 is SQIVND (reference sequence). CDR3 length: 17 residues.

This clonotype has at least ten counts. The CDR3 reads CASSTGHLNTEAFF. As DNA, the CDR3 is TGTGCCAGCAGTACTGGACACTTGAACACTGAAGCTTTCTTT. This sequence joins TRBV7-8 and TRBJ1-1; TRBD1 is a possible D gene (5 bases). In germline, CDR1 is SGHVS, CDR2 FQNEAQ. V was trimmed by 6 bases and J by 0 bases, leaving 11 bases between them. The CDR3 consists of 14 residues. Together with reference TRBV7-8 and TRBJ1-1, the CDR3 gives the full variable domain: GAGVSQSPRYKVAKRGQDVALRCDPISGHVSLFWYQQALGQGPEFLTYFQNEAQLDKSGLPSDRFFAERPEGSVSTLKIQRTQQEDSAVYLCASSTGHLNTEAFFGQGTRLTVV.

This clonotype was picked up a small number of times. The chain employs TRBV29-1 and TRBJ1-2; 11 bases map to TRBD1. CDR1 is SQVTM, CDR2 ANQGSEA, per germline. V dropped 3 bases and J dropped 8; count of bases not matched to a gene: 11. CDR3 length equals 15 residues. The CDR3 sequence: CSVERDRGGIGGYTF. DNA for the CDR3: TGCAGCGTTGAGAGGGACAGGGGGGGCATAGGAGGCTACACCTTC.

The V call is TRBV10-3, the J call TRBJ2-7, with 14 bases that match TRBD2. The DNA end favors TRBJ2-1, so the J call may be wrong. This CDR3 has 14 residues. Germline loops: CDR1 ENHRY, CDR2 SYGVKD. The CDR3 reads CATTGTSGRYEQFF. CDR3 nucleotides: TGTGCCACCACTGGGACTAGCGGGAGATATGAGCAGTTCTTC.

This sequence joins TRBV11-1 and TRBJ1-1; TRBD1 might be the D (5 bases). Germline V gene data show CDR1 as SGHAT and CDR2 as FQDESV (reference sequence). There are 17 residues in the CDR3. The V gene lost 5 bases and the J gene lost 3 bases, with 22 bases spanning the gap. The chain's CDR3 is CASSDLRGPKAHTEAFF. The CDR3 region has the DNA TGTGCCAGCAGCGACTTGAGGGGTCCCAAAGCCCACACTGAAGCTTTCTTT.

This clonotype was seen a few times. An end of the junction does not agree with germline; a read error may underlie this. V is TRBV10-3 and J is TRBJ1-5; D is uncertain. From germline, CDR1 is ENHRY and CDR2 SYGVKD. This CDR3 region has 16 residues. The CDR3 loop is CASSSDGPLSNQPQHF. CDR3 sequence (DNA): TGTGCCAGCAGTTCGGACGGGCCGCTAAGCAATCAGCCCCAGCATTTT.

This clonotype was observed a few times. CDR3 sequence: CASSLTGLALHF. CDR3 coding DNA: TGTGCCAGCAGTTTGACAGGGTTGGCCCTCCACTTT. The gene calls are TRBV2 and TRBJ1-6; TRBD1 aligns across 7 bases. CDR3 length equals 12 residues. CDR1 is SNHLY, CDR2 FYNNEI, per germline. V was pared by 5 bases and J by 14 bases, with 6 bases of the junction left unmatched.